The rows below give T cell receptor beta chains drawn from one sample of a study of T cell clones after liver transplantation. Clones were sequenced by immunoSEQ multiplex PCR, and TCRdb holds only the in-frame ones, with some missing. The table has 35,000 to 45,000 clones, 86% seen once; the top ten hold 2% to 2.5%. The starting material was CD4+ T cells from blood, obtained 24 months after liver transplant. Every receptor here comes from a human patient who received a liver transplant. Some T cells may originate from the graft donor. Both conserved end residues are part of each CDR3. D genes are given only for firm matches. Clone size is given for some rows only: seen once, a few or many times, or a class if the clone is expanded.

>TRBV5-1|14|TRBD2|NA|TRBJ2-5
TGCGCCAGCAGTTTAGCGGGTATACAAGAGACCCAGTACTTC
CASSLAGIQETQYF
>TRBV25-1|15|NA|NA|TRBJ2-2
TGTGCCAGCAGTGAGAGACTAACGAACACCGGGGAGCTGTTTTTT
CASSERLTNTGELFF
>TRBV18|15|NA|NA|TRBJ2-3
TGTGCCAGCTCACCCACCCCCGGGGACTTAGATACGCAGTATTTT
CASSPTPGDLDTQYF
>TRBV15|13|NA|NA|TRBJ1-4
TGTGCCACCAGCAGGGGGCAAGATGAAAAACTGTTTTTT
CATSRGQDEKLFF
>TRBV9|15|NA|NA|TRBJ2-7
TGTGCCAGCAGCCCACGACAGGGGAGGGCCTACGAGCAGTACTTC
CASSPRQGRAYEQYF
>TRBV18|15|NA|NA|TRBJ2-1
TGTGCCAGCTCACCAGCACTGAGCTCCTACAATGAGCAGTTCTTC
CASSPALSSYNEQFF
>TRBV27|15|NA|NA|TRBJ2-2
TGTGCCAGCAGGCCCGGGGGGCCGGTTACCGGGGAGCTGTTTTTT
CASRPGGPVTGELFF
>TRBV19|15|TRBD1|NA|TRBJ2-2
TGTGCCAGTAGAGGGGTCAGGGGGATCACCGGGGAGCTGTTTTTT
CASRGVRGITGELFF
>TRBV15|15|NA|NA|TRBJ2-7
TGTGCCACCAGCAGAGTAAAAGGGGGACCCTACGAGCAGTACTTC
CATSRVKGGPYEQYF
>TRBV18|14|NA|NA|TRBJ1-5
TGTGCCAGCTCACCACAGACAGGCAATCAGCCCCAGCATTTT
CASSPQTGNQPQHF
>TRBV18|17|NA|NA|TRBJ1-4
TGTGCCAGCTCACGCTATGGGGCTGATGCAACTAATGAAAAACTGTTTTTT
CASSRYGADATNEKLFF
>TRBV28|12|NA|few|TRBJ2-2
TGTGCCAGCAGCCTACAGGCTGGGGAGCTGTTTTTT
CASSLQAGELFF
>TRBV6-5|16|NA|NA|TRBJ2-7
TGTGCCAGCAGTTCCCTGGATAGGGGGTTCCCATACGAGCAGTACTTC
CASSSLDRGFPYEQYF
>TRBV28|13|TRBD2|NA|TRBJ2-7
TGTGCCAGCTCTAGCGGGAGCCAGCAACGGCAGTACTTC
CASSSGSQQRQYF
>TRBV10-3|15|TRBD1|NA|TRBJ2-3
TGTGCCATCAGTGCTGGGGACAGGGTTGTAGATACGCAGTATTTT
CAISAGDRVVDTQYF
>TRBV9|15|TRBD1|NA|TRBJ1-4
TGTGCCAGCAGCGACGGGACAGGGAGGCATGAAAAACTGTTTTTT
CASSDGTGRHEKLFF
>TRBV5-8|14|TRBD1|few|TRBJ1-3
TGTGCCAGCAGCCCGGGACAGCCAGGGGACACCATATATTTT
CASSPGQPGDTIYF
>TRBV7-2|13|NA|NA|TRBJ1-4
TGTGCCAGCAGCCGCGACGTAAATGAAAAACTGTTTTTT
CASSRDVNEKLFF
>TRBV7-2|19|NA|NA|TRBJ1-5
TGTGCCAGCAGCTCCTACGGACAGCCGAGACGTATAGGGGTGCAGCCCCAGCATTTT
CASSSYGQPRRIGVQPQHF
>TRBV5-1|16|NA|NA|TRBJ1-2
TGCGCCAGCAGCTTGGAAACAGGGCTTGGTAACTATGGCTACACCTTC
CASSLETGLGNYGYTF
>TRBV5-1|16|NA|NA|TRBJ2-4
TGCGCCAGCAGCCGACACCGGGACCTAAAGGAAAACATTCAGTACTTC
CASSRHRDLKENIQYF
>TRBV2|14|NA|NA|TRBJ1-1
TGTGCCAGCAGTGAACAAGGGACTGGCACTGAAGCTTTCTTT
CASSEQGTGTEAFF
>TRBV14|15|NA|NA|TRBJ1-6
TGTGCCAGCAGCCGGAGAAGCCCCTATAATTCACCCCTCCACTTT
CASSRRSPYNSPLHF
>TRBV11-2|15|TRBD1|NA|TRBJ2-7
TGTGCCAGCAGCTCTGGACAGGTTAAGTCCGACGAGCAGTACTTC
CASSSGQVKSDEQYF
>TRBV5-1|15|NA|NA|TRBJ2-2
TGCGCCAGCAGCTTGGCGGGAGCGCACACCGGGGAGCTGTTTTTT
CASSLAGAHTGELFF
>TRBV15|15|NA|once|TRBJ1-5
TGTGCCACCAGCAGAGAAAGACAGGTCAATCAGCCCCAGCATTTT
CATSRERQVNQPQHF
>TRBV12-5|11|NA|NA|TRBJ1-1
TGTGCTAGTGGTTTGGTCCGTGAAGCTTTCTTT
CASGLVREAFF
>TRBV7-9|16|NA|NA|TRBJ1-1
TGTGCCAGCAGCTTAACAGTGGGTTTCTTTAACACTGAAGCTTTCTTT
CASSLTVGFFNTEAFF
>TRBV25-1|14|TRBD2|once|TRBJ2-2
TGTGCCAGCAGTGGACTAGCGGACACCGGGGAGCTGTTTTTT
CASSGLADTGELFF
>TRBV30|12|TRBD2|NA|TRBJ2-7
TGTGCCTGGAGTGTTCTAGCGGGCCACCTGTACTTC
CAWSVLAGHLYF
>TRBV7-2|14|NA|NA|TRBJ1-1
TGTGCCAGCAGCTTCGGGACACCGAACACTGAAGCTTTCTTT
CASSFGTPNTEAFF
>TRBV28|15|NA|NA|TRBJ1-4
TGTGCCAGCAGTTTCCGGGACGGGGCAAATGAAAAACTGTTTTTT
CASSFRDGANEKLFF
>TRBV15|14|NA|NA|TRBJ2-7
TGTGCCACCAGCAGAGATTCTAGGGGGTACGAGCAGTACTTC
CATSRDSRGYEQYF
>TRBV19|16|NA|NA|TRBJ1-2
TGTGCCATCAAAGAATCAGGGGCCCTAGCTAACTATGGCTACACCTTC
CAIKESGALANYGYTF
>TRBV27|13|NA|NA|TRBJ2-1
TGTGCCAGCAGCCGACCCTCGTTTGTTGAGCAGTTCTTC
CASSRPSFVEQFF
>TRBV19|14|NA|NA|TRBJ1-5
TGTGCCAGTCGCAGGGTCAATAGCAATCAGCCCCAGCATTTT
CASRRVNSNQPQHF
>TRBV5-1|14|NA|NA|TRBJ1-1
TGCGCCAGCAGCTTGTTGGGGCCTAACACTGAAGCTTTCTTT
CASSLLGPNTEAFF
>TRBV5-4|15|NA|NA|TRBJ2-2
TGTGCCAGCAGCTTGGCCGACCGAGGGACCGGGGAGCTGTTTTTT
CASSLADRGTGELFF
>TRBV7-2|15|NA|NA|TRBJ1-2
TGTGCCAGCAGCGCCAGACAGGCGGCTAACTATGGCTACACCTTC
CASSARQAANYGYTF
>TRBV5-6|13|NA|NA|TRBJ2-7
TGTGCCAGCAGCTTTTCAGGTTCCTACGAGCAGTACTTC
CASSFSGSYEQYF
>TRBV19|16|NA|NA|TRBJ2-1
TGTGCCAGTAGGCTAACAGGGTTCAGGTCCTACAATGAGCAGTTCTTC
CASRLTGFRSYNEQFF
>TRBV14|13|NA|NA|TRBJ2-7
TGTGCCAGCAGCCCGAGCAGCCCCGCCGAGCAGTACTTC
CASSPSSPAEQYF
>TRBV4-2|15|TRBD1|NA|TRBJ2-3
TGTGCCAGCAGACCCGGGACAGGGAGCACAGATACGCAGTATTTT
CASRPGTGSTDTQYF
>TRBV30|10|NA|once|TRBJ2-5
TGTGCCTGGAGTGAGGAGACCCAGTACTTC
CAWSEETQYF
>TRBV7-2|13|NA|NA|TRBJ2-3
TGTGCCAGCAGCTTAGTTCGCACAGATACGCAGTATTTT
CASSLVRTDTQYF
>TRBV5-4|18|TRBD2|NA|TRBJ2-5
TGTGCCAGCAGCTTGCGCGGGACTAGCGGGGGGGAAACAGAGACCCAGTACTTC
CASSLRGTSGGETETQYF
>TRBV5-4|15|NA|NA|TRBJ2-7
TGTGCCAGCAGCTTTGGGGGCAGCTTGACCTACGAGCAGTACTTC
CASSFGGSLTYEQYF
>TRBV18|14|NA|NA|TRBJ2-2
TGTGCCAGCTCACCACAGGGTGAAACCGGGGAGCTGTTTTTT
CASSPQGETGELFF